Shown below are 20 T cell receptor beta chains from a single sample sequenced in a study of T cell responses to AZD1222 COVID-19 vaccine. Assay used: immunoSEQ multiplex PCR; TCRdb lists only in-frame clones, some missing. The profile shows under 95,000 clones, 86% of them singletons. The starting material was peripheral blood, obtained on day 0 of AZD1222 vaccination. These receptors all stem from an adult in good health.

The rearrangement uses TRBV6-1 and TRBJ1-5; D is unresolved. The CDR3 has 13 amino acids. Germline CDR1 reads MNHNS; CDR2 reads SASEGT. V lost 2 bases and J 9 bases, leaving 11 bases between the germline ends. CDR3 residues: CASSEPRDGPQHF. The CDR3 nucleotides are TGTGCCAGCAGTGAACCACGGGATGGGCCCCAGCATTTT.

The chain joins TRBV28 to TRBJ1-1, with D perhaps matching TRBD1 (6 bases). The CDR3 is 15 residues long. V was cut by 4 bases and J by 5 bases, with 17 bases left in between. CDR1 is MDHEN and CDR2 is SYDVKM in the germline V gene. CDR3 loop: CASSSGQRPWTEAFF. The CDR3, as DNA: TGTGCCAGCAGTTCAGGACAGCGCCCATGGACTGAAGCTTTCTTT.

The rearrangement joins TRBV7-9 to TRBJ2-7; 7 bases align to TRBD1. CDR3 length equals 16 residues. The junction had 12 bases not matched to a gene; V was cut back by 4 bases and J by 3 bases. The germline V gene encodes CDR1 SEHNR and CDR2 FQNEAQ (reference sequence). Here the CDR3 DNA reads TGTGCCAGCAGCTCAGGGACAGCCGGGTGGTACTACGAGCAGTACTTC. Translated, it gives CASSSGTAGWYYEQYF. The variable domain in full, completed from reference TRBV7-9 and TRBJ2-7, reads DTGVSQNPRHKITKRGQNVTFRCDPISEHNRLYWYRQTLGQGPEFLTYFQNEAQLEKSRLLSDRFSAERPKGSFSTLEIQRTEQGDSAMYLCASSSGTAGWYYEQYFGPGTRLTVT.

This rearrangement joins TRBV28 to TRBJ2-1, with 10 bases lining up with TRBD2. The CDR3 consists of 15 residues. The germline V gene encodes CDR1 MDHEN and CDR2 SYDVKM. Trimming removed 2 bases from V and 7 bases from J; junction bases left unmatched: 5. The CDR3 loop is CASSLPSGRRNEQFF. The CDR3 DNA sequence: TGTGCCAGCAGTTTACCTAGCGGGAGAAGGAATGAGCAGTTCTTC.

The chain combines TRBV6-5 with TRBJ1-1; tentatively, D is TRBD1 (6 bases). In germline, CDR1 is MNHEY, CDR2 SVGAGI. Trimming took off 4 bases at V and 2 bases at J, with 8 bases between the two ends. This CDR3 has 13 residues. CDR3 residues: CASSSQGNTEAFF. The CDR3 DNA reads as TGTGCCAGCAGTTCACAGGGTAACACTGAAGCTTTCTTT.

This clone has just one count. The genes are TRBV29-1 and TRBJ2-3, with D maybe TRBD1 (5 bases). The CDR3 sequence is 13 residues long. Deletions cut 5 bases from V and 0 bases from J, with 9 bases between. The V gene's germline CDR1 is SQVTM and CDR2 ANQGSEA. CDR3 nucleotides: TGCAGCGTTTCAGGGTACAGCACAGATACGCAGTATTTT. This gives the protein CSVSGYSTDTQYF.

This rearrangement joins TRBV5-1 to TRBJ1-2; D gene uncertain. Germline-derived CDR1 and CDR2 are SGHRS and YFSETQ. V was shortened by 6 bases and J by 11 bases, with 11 bases between the two germline ends. This CDR3 has 10 residues. CDR3 region: CASNTPGYTF. In nucleotides, the CDR3 is TGCGCCAGCAACACCCCGGGGTACACCTTC.

The rearrangement joins TRBV28 to TRBJ2-1; D is possibly TRBD2 (6 bases). V lost 6 bases, J lost 5 bases, and 14 bases lay in between. The CDR3 sequence is 14 residues long. The V gene's germline CDR1 is MDHEN and CDR2 SYDVKM. The CDR3 loop reads CASSPVIADNEQFF. The CDR3 DNA follows: TGTGCCAGCAGCCCCGTGATAGCGGACAATGAGCAGTTCTTC.

The chain combines TRBV9 with TRBJ2-7; D gene ambiguous. This CDR3 contains 13 residues. Germline lookup yields CDR1 SGDLS and CDR2 YYNGEE. V was shortened by 3 bases and J by 4 bases, with 11 bases between the two germline ends. The CDR3 region has the DNA TGTGCCAGCAGCGCCCAGCCCCAGTACGAGCAGTACTTC. This encodes CASSAQPQYEQYF. Full variable domain (missing parts from reference TRBV9 and TRBJ2-7): DSGVTQTPKHLITATGQRVTLRCSPRSGDLSVYWYQQSLDQGLQFLIQYYNGEERAKGNILERFSAQQFPDLHSELNLSSLELGDSALYFCASSAQPQYEQYFGPGTRLTVT.

The V call is TRBV5-1, the J call TRBJ2-7, with 7 bases aligning to TRBD1. The length of the CDR3 is 16 residues. Germline V gives CDR1 SGHRS, CDR2 YFSETQ. The V gene end was trimmed by 0 bases and the J gene end by 0 bases; junction bases not matched to a gene: 6. The DNA of the CDR3 is TGCGCCAGCAGCTTGGCCGGGACAGACAGCTCCTACGAGCAGTACTTC. It codes for CASSLAGTDSSYEQYF.

This clone was seen a few times. The chain has TRBV6-5 and TRBJ2-7; no reliable D call. CDR3 length: 13 amino acids. Trimming took 8 bases from V and 0 from J, leaving 11 bases between them. Germline V gives CDR1 MNHEY, CDR2 SVGAGI. The CDR3 loop reads CASESVHSYEQYF. CDR3 sequence (DNA): TGTGCCAGCGAGTCCGTTCACTCCTACGAGCAGTACTTC.

The chain carries TRBV5-1 and TRBJ1-2, with TRBD1 as a possible D gene (5 bases). The germline V gene has CDR1 SGHRS and CDR2 YFSETQ. V gave up 0 bases and J gave up 6 bases, with 15 bases separating them. This CDR3 is built from 15 residues. The CDR3, as DNA: TGCGCCAGCAGCTTGGTGACGGGGGGTTTGGATGGCTACACCTTC. It specifies CASSLVTGGLDGYTF.

The count of this clone is one. The CDR3 sequence is CASSLGQGVGQPQHF. CDR3 sequence (DNA): TGTGCCAGCAGCTTGGGACAGGGGGTGGGTCAGCCCCAGCATTTT. The rearrangement uses TRBV5-6 and TRBJ1-5; the match to TRBD1 covers 9 bases. Trimming at V came to 0 bases and at J to 6 bases, leaving 4 bases not matched to a gene. CDR1 is SGHDT, CDR2 YYEEEE, per germline. The CDR3 is made up of 15 amino acids.

V usage is TRBV30 and J usage is TRBJ1-2; D ambiguous. Germline values: CDR1 GTSNPN, CDR2 SVGIG (reference sequence). The CDR3 totals 12 residues. V was trimmed by 3 bases and J by 0 bases, leaving 5 bases between them. The CDR3 region is CAWRETNYGYTF. The DNA for the CDR3 is TGTGCCTGGAGGGAGACTAACTATGGCTACACCTTC.

The chain joins TRBV4-3 to TRBJ2-2, with D perhaps matching TRBD1 or TRBD2 (5 bases each). Deletions cut 1 base from V and 3 bases from J, with 18 bases between. Looked up from germline, CDR1 is LGHNA and CDR2 is YSLEER. This CDR3 has 18 residues. This chain's CDR3 is CASSQVGTEEEDTGELFF. In nucleotides, the CDR3 is TGCGCCAGCAGCCAAGTCGGGACCGAAGAGGAAGACACCGGGGAGCTGTTTTTT.

V gene TRBV6-5 combines with J gene TRBJ2-7; maybe TRBD1 (5 bases). The CDR3 consists of 13 residues. V dropped 7 bases and J dropped 2 bases, with 12 bases sitting between them. Per germline, CDR1 MNHEY and CDR2 SVGAGI. The CDR3 coding sequence is TGTGCCAGCACCTTGACAGCTACCTACGAGCAGTACTTC. Translating gives CASTLTATYEQYF.

The chain is built from TRBV28 and TRBJ2-3, with D hard to call. Trimming pared 7 bases from V and 0 bases from J, leaving 2 bases between. The CDR3 runs to 11 residues. Germline CDR1 reads MDHEN; CDR2 reads SYDVKM. CDR3 nucleotide sequence: TGTGCCAGCAAGAGCACAGATACGCAGTATTTT. Its translation is CASKSTDTQYF.

The V call is TRBV11-3, the J call TRBJ2-3, with D possibly being TRBD1 (6 bases). The CDR3 has 17 residues. The V gene's germline CDR1 is SGHNT and CDR2 YENEEA. Trimming removed 5 bases at V and 6 bases at J, with 24 bases between. CDR3 nucleotide sequence: TGTGCCAGCAGCCGCCCAGGACAGAGTGGGTCGGGGGATACGCAGTATTTT. It specifies CASSRPGQSGSGDTQYF.

This clone was observed a few times. V usage is TRBV19 and J usage is TRBJ1-1; TRBD1 agrees at 8 bases. CDR1 and CDR2 from the germline V gene are LNHDA and SQIVND (reference sequence). This CDR3 has 16 amino acids. V lost 4 bases to trimming and J lost 5 bases; unmatched junction nucleotides: 12. CDR3 residues: CASSTPRTGWVTEAFF. DNA for the CDR3: TGTGCCAGTAGTACCCCAAGGACAGGGTGGGTGACTGAAGCTTTCTTT.

V usage is TRBV6-5 and J usage is TRBJ1-5; D perhaps matches TRBD1 (6 bases). V lost 5 bases and J lost 6, with 8 bases in between. This CDR3 has 12 amino acids. The germline V gene encodes CDR1 MNHEY and CDR2 SVGAGI. CDR3 amino acids: CASSRGGQPQHF. The CDR3 nucleotides are TGTGCCAGCAGTCGAGGGGGTCAGCCCCAGCATTTT.